Listed below are T cell receptor beta chains from one sample, sequenced in a study of T cells in Graves' hyperthyroidism and ophthalmopathy. Using its own MiXCR run on the multiplex PCR reads, TCRdb lists one record per CDR3 protein. This table holds over 500,000 distinct CDR3 sequences, 12% to 15% found once. The material sequenced was blood. The receptors come from a woman aged 40-49 years with Graves' hyperthyroidism. Each CDR3 is given without its conserved first and last residue. Size is omitted from some rows. Given values are once, few, many or a class for expanded clones.

TRBV20-1	many	SARVPQSNQPQH
TRBV28	NA	ATRGSGRSTLNEQF
TRBV9	NA	ASSEFGTSGRAGGDTQY
TRBV20-1	many	SARQDRGVQETQY
TRBV6-1	many	ASSRHYSGSSYNEQF
TRBV24-1	many	ATSGRGYGYT
TRBV7-9	few	ACRGTDTQY
TRBV7-9	many	ASSWPSGTGGSYEQY
TRBV5-5	few	ASSLMGYEQF
TRBV20-1	few	SASWDSLMNTEAF
TRBV7-8	many	ASSSGPGTSYEQY
TRBV28	many	ASSSFGQGDYGYT
TRBV9	few	ASSVGQGHEKLF
TRBV24-1	once	ATSDTYEGGYA
TRBV27	NA	ASRRLQVESDTQY
TRBV4-1	NA	ASSQDHTGLYEQY
TRBV27	many	ASSSRLAVLGATDTQY
TRBV20-1	many	SARDQGHAYEQY
TRBV15	few	ATSNRDGNLQETQY
TRBV28	many	ASSSASGSSYEQY
TRBV4-1	few	ASSQEVITLLNYGYT
TRBV27	NA	ASSLVSGSLSETQY
TRBV20-1	NA	SARDSVGFGGSPTYEQY
TRBV13	many	ASSSRGEKLF
TRBV6-1	NA	ASSSDRSSGNTIY
TRBV7-9	few	ASPGVGTHQPQH
TRBV6-1	few	ASNSAGDEQY
TRBV19	many	ASSSTGGSQPQH
TRBV27	many	ASSQWVGGSGANVLT
TRBV11-1	many	ASSFSGTGGKETQY
TRBV20-1	NA	SASPQGKAF